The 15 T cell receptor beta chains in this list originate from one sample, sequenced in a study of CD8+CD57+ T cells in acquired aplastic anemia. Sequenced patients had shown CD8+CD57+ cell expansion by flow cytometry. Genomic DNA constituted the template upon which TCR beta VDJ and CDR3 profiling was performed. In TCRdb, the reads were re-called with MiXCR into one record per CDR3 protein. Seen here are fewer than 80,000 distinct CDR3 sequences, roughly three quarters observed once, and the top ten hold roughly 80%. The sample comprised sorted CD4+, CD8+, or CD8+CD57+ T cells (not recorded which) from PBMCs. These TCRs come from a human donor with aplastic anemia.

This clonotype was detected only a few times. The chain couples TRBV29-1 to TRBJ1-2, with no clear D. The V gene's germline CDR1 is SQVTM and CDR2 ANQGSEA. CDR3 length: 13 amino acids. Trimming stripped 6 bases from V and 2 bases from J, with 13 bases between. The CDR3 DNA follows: TGCAGCGTCGGAGGAACAGCGAACTATGGCTACACCTTC. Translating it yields CSVGGTANYGYTF. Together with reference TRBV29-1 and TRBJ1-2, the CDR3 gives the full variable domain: SAVISQKPSRDICQRGTSLTIQCQVDSQVTMMFWYRQQPGQSLTLIATANQGSEATYESGFVIDKFPISRPNLTFSTLTVSNMSPEDSSIYLCSVGGTANYGYTFGSGTRLTVV.

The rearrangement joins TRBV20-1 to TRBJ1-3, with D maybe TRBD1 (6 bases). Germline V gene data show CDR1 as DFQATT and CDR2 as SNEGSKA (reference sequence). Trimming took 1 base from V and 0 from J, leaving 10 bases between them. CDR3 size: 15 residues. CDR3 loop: CSARVGTNSGNTIYF. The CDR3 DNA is TGCAGTGCTAGAGTAGGGACAAACTCTGGAAACACCATATATTTT.

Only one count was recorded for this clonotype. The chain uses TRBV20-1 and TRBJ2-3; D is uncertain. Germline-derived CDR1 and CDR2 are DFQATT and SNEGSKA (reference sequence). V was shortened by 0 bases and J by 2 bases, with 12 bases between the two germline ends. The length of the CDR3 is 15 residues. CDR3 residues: CSARDNRRITDTQYF. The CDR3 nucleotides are TGCAGTGCTAGAGACAACCGAAGGATCACAGATACGCAGTATTTT.

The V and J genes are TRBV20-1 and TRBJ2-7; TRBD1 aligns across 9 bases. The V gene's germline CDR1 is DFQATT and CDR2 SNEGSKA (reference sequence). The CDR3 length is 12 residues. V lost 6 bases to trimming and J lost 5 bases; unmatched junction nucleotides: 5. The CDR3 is CSAEGQGNEQYF. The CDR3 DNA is TGCAGTGCCGAGGGACAGGGTAACGAGCAGTACTTC.

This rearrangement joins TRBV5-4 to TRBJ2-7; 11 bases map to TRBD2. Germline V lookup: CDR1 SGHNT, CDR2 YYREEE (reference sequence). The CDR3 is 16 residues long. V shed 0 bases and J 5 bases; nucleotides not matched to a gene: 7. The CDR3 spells CASSLGLAGFRDEQYF. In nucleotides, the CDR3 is TGTGCCAGCAGCTTGGGACTAGCGGGATTCAGGGACGAGCAGTACTTC.

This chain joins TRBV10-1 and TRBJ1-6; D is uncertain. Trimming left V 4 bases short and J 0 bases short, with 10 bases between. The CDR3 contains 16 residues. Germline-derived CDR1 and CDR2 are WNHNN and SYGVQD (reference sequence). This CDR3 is CASSGGPSSYNSPLHF. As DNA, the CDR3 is TGCGCCAGCAGTGGAGGGCCGAGCTCCTATAATTCACCCCTCCACTTT.

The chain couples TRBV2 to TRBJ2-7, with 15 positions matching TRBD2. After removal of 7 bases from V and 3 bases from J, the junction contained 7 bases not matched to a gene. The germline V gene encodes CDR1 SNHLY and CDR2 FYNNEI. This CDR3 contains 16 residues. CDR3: CASTGLAGGLDYEQYF. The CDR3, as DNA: TGTGCCAGCACCGGACTAGCGGGAGGGCTTGACTACGAGCAGTACTTC.

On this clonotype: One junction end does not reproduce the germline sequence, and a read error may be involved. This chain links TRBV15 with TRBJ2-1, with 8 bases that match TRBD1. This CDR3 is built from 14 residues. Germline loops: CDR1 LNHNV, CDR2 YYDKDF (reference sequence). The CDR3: CATSGTGSYNERFF. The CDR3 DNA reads TGTGCCACGTCCGGGACAGGCTCCTACAATGAGCGGTTCTTC.

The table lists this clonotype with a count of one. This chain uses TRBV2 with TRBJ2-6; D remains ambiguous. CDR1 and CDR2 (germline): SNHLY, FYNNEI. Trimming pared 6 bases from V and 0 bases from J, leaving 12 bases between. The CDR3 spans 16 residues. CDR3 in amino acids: CASRLGLCSGANVLTF. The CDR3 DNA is TGTGCCAGCAGGCTCGGGCTGTGCTCTGGGGCCAACGTCCTGACTTTC.

The CDR3 protein is CASSHFGGQGANEQFF. The CDR3 bases are TGTGCCAGCAGCCACTTTGGTGGACAGGGGGCAAATGAGCAGTTCTTC. J is TRBJ2-1 and V is TRBV25-1, with 11 positions matching TRBD1. Germline CDR1 and CDR2: MGHDK and SYGVNS. The CDR3 is 16 residues long. The ends lost 6 bases at V and 7 bases at J; junction bases unmatched: 11.

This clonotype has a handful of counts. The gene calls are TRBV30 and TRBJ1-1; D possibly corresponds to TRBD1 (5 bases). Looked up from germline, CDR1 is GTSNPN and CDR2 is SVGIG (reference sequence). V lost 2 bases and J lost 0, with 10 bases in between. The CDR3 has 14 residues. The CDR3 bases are TGTGCCTGGAGTACAGGTTACATGAACACTGAAGCTTTCTTT. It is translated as CAWSTGYMNTEAFF.

CDR3 DNA sequence: TGTGCCAGCAGCGATCCCGGGATTTCCTACGAGCAGTACTTC. Translation: CASSDPGISYEQYF. V gene TRBV2 combines with J gene TRBJ2-7, with D maybe TRBD2 (5 bases). The V gene lost 6 bases and the J gene lost 1 base, with 13 bases spanning the gap. Germline V lookup: CDR1 SNHLY, CDR2 FYNNEI. This CDR3 comprises 14 residues.

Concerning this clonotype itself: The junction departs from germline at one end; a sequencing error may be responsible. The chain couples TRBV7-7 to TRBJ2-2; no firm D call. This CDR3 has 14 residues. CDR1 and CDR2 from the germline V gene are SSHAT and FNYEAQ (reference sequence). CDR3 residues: CASSFQALTGELFF. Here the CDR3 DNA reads TGTGCTAGCAGCTTCCAAGCCCTCACCGGGGAGCTGTTTTTT.

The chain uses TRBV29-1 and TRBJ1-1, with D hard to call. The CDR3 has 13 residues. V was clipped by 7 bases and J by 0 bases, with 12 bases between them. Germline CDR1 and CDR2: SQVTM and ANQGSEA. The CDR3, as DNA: TGCAGCGCTCGTTCGGGGTTGAACACTGAAGCTTTCTTT. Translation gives CSARSGLNTEAFF.

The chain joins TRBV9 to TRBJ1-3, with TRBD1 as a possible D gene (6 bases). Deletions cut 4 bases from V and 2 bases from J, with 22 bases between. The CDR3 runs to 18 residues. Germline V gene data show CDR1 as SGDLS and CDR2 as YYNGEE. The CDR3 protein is CASSSRREGGVTGNTIYF. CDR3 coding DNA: TGTGCCAGCAGCTCCCGTAGAGAGGGGGGGGTTACTGGAAACACCATATATTTT.